These T cell receptor beta chains were read from a single sample in a study of T cells after yellow fever vaccination. TCRdb processed the 5' RACE reads anew with MiXCR; each CDR3 protein has one entry. This table holds 450,000 to 650,000 distinct CDR3 sequences, roughly 13% found once. The sample in question was PBMCs, obtained on the day of the yellow fever booster vaccination. The receptors originated from a man aged 30 to 39 who received the YFV17D yellow fever vaccine. The CDR3 runs from the conserved cysteine through the conserved F or W. The order of the fields is D gene, V gene, clone size, J gene, CDR3 protein, CDR3 DNA. D genes are given only for firm matches. Size is omitted from some rows. Given values are once, few, many or a class for expanded clones.

>NA|TRBV4-3|NA|TRBJ2-4
CASSQDLHLKNIQYF
TGCGCCAGCAGCCAGGACCTCCACCTCAAAAACATTCAGTACTTC
>NA|TRBV12-3/TRBV12-4|NA|TRBJ2-7
CASNLGQGNFYEQYF
TGTGCCAGCAACCTCGGACAAGGGAACTTCTACGAGCAGTACTTC
>TRBD1|TRBV5-6|few|TRBJ2-1
CASSSPHGTGGEQFF
TGTGCCAGCAGCTCGCCCCACGGGACAGGGGGCGAGCAGTTCTTC
>NA|TRBV20-1|NA|TRBJ2-7
CSAVRSRLVVSEQYF
TGCAGTGCCGTCCGATCCCGACTAGTAGTCTCCGAGCAGTACTTC
>TRBD1|TRBV9|NA|TRBJ1-2
CASSNLGQGSYGYTF
TGTGCCAGCAGCAATCTAGGACAGGGAAGTTATGGCTACACCTTC
>NA|TRBV18|few|TRBJ2-3
CASSPLRAADTQYF
TGTGCCAGCTCACCACTGAGGGCGGCAGATACGCAGTATTTT
>TRBD1|TRBV6-5|few|TRBJ2-7
CASSYRDRRNEQYF
TGTGCCAGCAGTTACAGGGACAGGAGGAACGAGCAGTACTTC
>TRBD2|TRBV6-5|few|TRBJ2-7
CASSWTLAEGEQYF
TGTGCCAGCAGTTGGACCCTAGCGGAGGGGGAGCAGTACTTC
>NA|TRBV7-2|NA|TRBJ2-3
CASSLEVTRNLDTQYF
TGTGCCAGCAGCTTAGAAGTCACGCGGAACCTAGATACGCAGTATTTT
>NA|TRBV7-9|many|TRBJ1-6
CASSLEGRRSPLHF
TGTGCCAGCAGCTTAGAGGGGAGGCGATCACCCCTCCACTTT
>NA|TRBV7-2|few|TRBJ2-7
CASSLLSIAEGGYEQYF
TGTGCCAGCAGCTTATTGTCCATAGCGGAGGGAGGCTACGAGCAGTACTTC
>NA|TRBV20-1|few|TRBJ2-5
CSASNTYQETQYF
TGCAGTGCAAGCAATACGTACCAAGAGACCCAGTACTTC
>NA|TRBV5-1|few|TRBJ2-7
CASSSLGDPAYEQYF
TGCGCCAGCAGTTCATTGGGGGATCCCGCCTACGAGCAGTACTTC
>NA|TRBV4-3|few|TRBJ2-3
CASSQALPDTQYF
TGCGCCAGCAGCCAAGCTTTGCCAGATACGCAGTATTTT
>NA|TRBV7-9|few|TRBJ2-7
CASSPTGWNRYEQYF
TGTGCCAGCAGCCCAACAGGGTGGAATAGGTACGAGCAGTACTTC